The next 2 T cell receptor beta chains were all read from a single sample in a study of T-cell memory formation after mild COVID-19. MiXCR, applied by TCRdb to the 5' RACE reads, yields one record per CDR3 protein. Found here are hundreds of thousands of distinct CDR3 sequences, roughly a sixth of them singletons; the top ten hold about 8.1%. Sequencing was done on a sample of PBMCs or a T cell subset sorted from them (not recorded which). The receptors stem from an adult woman who had mild COVID-19 (a few samples of this study predate the infection). Cell type and time point are not known.

The V call is TRBV5-1, the J call TRBJ2-3; TRBD2 aligns across 15 bases. This CDR3 spans 20 amino acids. The V segment lost 4 bases and the J segment 1 base; nucleotides outside the gene matches: 13. CDR1 and CDR2 from the germline V gene are SGHRS and YFSETQ. The CDR3 nucleotides are TGCGCCAGCAGCCGGGGTATCGGACTAGCGGGGGGGCCGCGCACAGATACGCAGTATTTT. This gives the protein CASSRGIGLAGGPRTDTQYF.

The rearrangement uses TRBV6-5 and TRBJ2-7; D is tentatively TRBD1 or TRBD2 (6 bases each). The CDR3 totals 13 residues. Looked up from germline, CDR1 is MNHEY and CDR2 is SVGAGI. Trimming removed 2 bases at V and 3 bases at J, with 8 bases between. CDR3 loop: CASSYGGLYEQYF. The CDR3 nucleotides read TGTGCCAGCAGTTACGGGGGGCTCTACGAGCAGTACTTC.